This T cell receptor (beta chain) emerged from a study of T-cell reconstitution after alpha-beta-depleted transplantation in children. The authors prepared the TCRbeta library with unique molecular identifiers. Each CDR3 protein is one row after TCRdb ran MiXCR on the PCR reads. The sample consists of around 340,000 distinct CDR3 sequences, about 14% of them appearing once. CDR1 is KGHSH and CDR2 is LQKENI in the germline V gene. The CDR3 totals 15 residues. Trimming removed 2 bases from V and 2 bases from J, with 13 bases in between. Sequenced here: PBMCs, sampled from the stem cell graft. The J gene is TRBJ2-7, the V gene TRBV18; D is perhaps TRBD1 (6 bases). The sequence came from a human donor who donated a stem cell graft to a child with Fanconi anemia. Here the CDR3 DNA reads TGTGCCAGCTCACCAACTTGGGACACAACCTACGAGCAGTACTTC. Its translation: CASSPTWDTTYEQYF.